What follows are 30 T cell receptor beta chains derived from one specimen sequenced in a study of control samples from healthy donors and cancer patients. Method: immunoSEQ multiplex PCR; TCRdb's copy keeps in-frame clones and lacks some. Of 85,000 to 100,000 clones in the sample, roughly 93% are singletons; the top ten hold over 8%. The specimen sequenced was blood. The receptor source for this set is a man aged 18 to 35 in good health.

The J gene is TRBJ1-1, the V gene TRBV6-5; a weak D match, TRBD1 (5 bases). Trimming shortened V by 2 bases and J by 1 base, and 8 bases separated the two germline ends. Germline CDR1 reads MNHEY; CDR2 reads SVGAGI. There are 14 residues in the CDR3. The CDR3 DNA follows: TGTGCCAGCAGTTACACCGGGGGGAACACTGAAGCTTTCTTT. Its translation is CASSYTGGNTEAFF.

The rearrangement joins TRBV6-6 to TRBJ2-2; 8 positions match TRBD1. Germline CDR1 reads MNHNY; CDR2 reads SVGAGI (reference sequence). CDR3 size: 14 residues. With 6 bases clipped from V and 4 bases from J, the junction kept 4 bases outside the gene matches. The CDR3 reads CASRAGGFTGELFF. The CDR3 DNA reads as TGTGCCAGCAGGGCAGGGGGCTTCACCGGGGAGCTGTTTTTT.

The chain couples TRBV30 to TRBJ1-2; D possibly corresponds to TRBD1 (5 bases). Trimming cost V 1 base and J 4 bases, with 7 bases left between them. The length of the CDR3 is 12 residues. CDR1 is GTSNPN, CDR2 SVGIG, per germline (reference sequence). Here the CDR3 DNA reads TGTGCCTGGAGTGAGGGGTTCTATGGCTACACCTTC. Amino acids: CAWSEGFYGYTF.

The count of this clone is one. CDR3 coding DNA: TGTGCCAGCAGCTTAGCCTTTTCGGGGACCTTGCAAGATACGCAGTATTTT. This gives the protein CASSLAFSGTLQDTQYF. J is TRBJ2-3 and V is TRBV11-3; possibly TRBD1 or TRBD2 for D (5 bases each). The CDR3 extends over 17 amino acids. The germline gives CDR1 SGHNT, CDR2 YENEEA. With 1 base removed from V and 5 bases from J, the gap between germline ends came to 19 bases. The variable domain in full, with the rest retrieved from reference TRBV11-3 and TRBJ2-3, is EAGVVQSPRYKIIEKKQPVAFWCNPISGHNTLYWYLQNLGQGPELLIRYENEEAVDDSQLPKDRFSAERLKGVDSTLKIQPAELGDSAVYLCASSLAFSGTLQDTQYFGPGTRLTVL.

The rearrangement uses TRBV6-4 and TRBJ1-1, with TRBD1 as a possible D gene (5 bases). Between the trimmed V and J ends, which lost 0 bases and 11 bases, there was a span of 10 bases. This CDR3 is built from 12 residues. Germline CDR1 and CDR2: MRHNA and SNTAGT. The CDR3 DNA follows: TGTGCCAGCAGTGACTCGAATCGGGGGGCTTTCTTT. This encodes CASSDSNRGAFF.

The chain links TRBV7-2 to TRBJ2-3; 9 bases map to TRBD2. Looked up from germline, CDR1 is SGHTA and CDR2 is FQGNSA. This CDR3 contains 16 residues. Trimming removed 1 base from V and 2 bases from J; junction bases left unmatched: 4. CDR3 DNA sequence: TGTGCCAGCAGCTTAGTAGCGGGGGCCCCCACAGATACGCAGTATTTT. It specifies CASSLVAGAPTDTQYF.

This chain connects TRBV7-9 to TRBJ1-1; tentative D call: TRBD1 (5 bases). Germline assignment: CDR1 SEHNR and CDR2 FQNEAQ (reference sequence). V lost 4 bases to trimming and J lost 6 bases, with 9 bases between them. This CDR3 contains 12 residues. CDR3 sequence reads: CASSSRGAEAFF. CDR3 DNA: TGTGCCAGCAGCTCCCGAGGGGCTGAAGCTTTCTTT.

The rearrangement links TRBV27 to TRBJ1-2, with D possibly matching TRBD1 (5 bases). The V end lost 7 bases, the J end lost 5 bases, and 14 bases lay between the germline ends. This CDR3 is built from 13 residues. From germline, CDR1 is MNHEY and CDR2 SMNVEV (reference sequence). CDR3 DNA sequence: TGTGCCAGCACGTCTCAGGGTACTTATGGCTACACCTTC. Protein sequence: CASTSQGTYGYTF.

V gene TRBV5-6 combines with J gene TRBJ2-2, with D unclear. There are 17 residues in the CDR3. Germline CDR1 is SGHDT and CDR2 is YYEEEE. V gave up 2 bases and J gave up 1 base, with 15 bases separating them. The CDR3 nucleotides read TGTGCCAGCAGCTTTCTGGAGAAGCATTTGAACACCGGGGAGCTGTTTTTT. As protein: CASSFLEKHLNTGELFF.

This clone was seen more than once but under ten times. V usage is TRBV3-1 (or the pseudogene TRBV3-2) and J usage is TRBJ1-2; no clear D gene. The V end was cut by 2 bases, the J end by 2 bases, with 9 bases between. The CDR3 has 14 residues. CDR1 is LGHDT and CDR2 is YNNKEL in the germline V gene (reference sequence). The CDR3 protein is CASSQFGRNYGYTF. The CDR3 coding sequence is TGTGCCAGCAGCCAATTCGGCAGAAACTATGGCTACACCTTC.

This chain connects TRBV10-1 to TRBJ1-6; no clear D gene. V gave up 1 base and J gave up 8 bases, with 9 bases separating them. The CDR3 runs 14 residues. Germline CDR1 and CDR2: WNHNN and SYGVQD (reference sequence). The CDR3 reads CASSEWGLYSPLHF. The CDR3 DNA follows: TGCGCCAGCAGTGAGTGGGGTTTGTATTCACCCCTCCACTTT.

CDR3 loop: CASVDGQRNTGELFF. CDR3 in DNA: TGTGCCAGCGTTGATGGGCAACGGAACACCGGGGAGCTGTTTTTT. This chain uses TRBV3-1 (or the pseudogene TRBV3-2) with TRBJ2-2; D not certain. The V and J ends lost 8 bases and 1 base respectively, with 14 bases between them. Germline V CDR1 and CDR2: LGHDT, YNNKEL (reference sequence). The CDR3 covers 15 residues.

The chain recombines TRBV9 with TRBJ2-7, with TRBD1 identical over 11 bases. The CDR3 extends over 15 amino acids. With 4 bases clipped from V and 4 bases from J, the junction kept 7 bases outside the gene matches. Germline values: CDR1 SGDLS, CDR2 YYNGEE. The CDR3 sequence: CASSPRTGGLYEQYF. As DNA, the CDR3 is TGTGCCAGCAGCCCTCGGACAGGGGGCTTGTACGAGCAGTACTTC. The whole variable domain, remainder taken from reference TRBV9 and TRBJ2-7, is DSGVTQTPKHLITATGQRVTLRCSPRSGDLSVYWYQQSLDQGLQFLIQYYNGEERAKGNILERFSAQQFPDLHSELNLSSLELGDSALYFCASSPRTGGLYEQYFGPGTRLTVT.

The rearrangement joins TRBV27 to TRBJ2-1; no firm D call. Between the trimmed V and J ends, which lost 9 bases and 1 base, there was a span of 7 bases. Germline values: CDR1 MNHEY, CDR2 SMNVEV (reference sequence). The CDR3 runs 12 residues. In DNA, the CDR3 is TGTGCCAGTAGTGGGTCCTACAATGAGCAGTTCTTC. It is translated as CASSGSYNEQFF.

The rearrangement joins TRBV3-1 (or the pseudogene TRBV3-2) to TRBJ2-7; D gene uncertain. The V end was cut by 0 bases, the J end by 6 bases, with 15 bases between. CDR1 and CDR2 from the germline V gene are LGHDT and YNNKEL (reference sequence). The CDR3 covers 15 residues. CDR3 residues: CASSQDLGHGREQYF. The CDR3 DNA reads TGTGCCAGCAGCCAAGATCTAGGTCACGGACGCGAGCAGTACTTC.

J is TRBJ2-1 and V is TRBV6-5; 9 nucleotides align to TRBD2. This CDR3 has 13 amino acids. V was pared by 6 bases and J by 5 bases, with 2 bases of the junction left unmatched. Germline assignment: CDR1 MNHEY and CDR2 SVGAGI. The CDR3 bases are TGTGCCAGCAGCGGCGGGAGGGACAATGAGCAGTTCTTC. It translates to CASSGGRDNEQFF.

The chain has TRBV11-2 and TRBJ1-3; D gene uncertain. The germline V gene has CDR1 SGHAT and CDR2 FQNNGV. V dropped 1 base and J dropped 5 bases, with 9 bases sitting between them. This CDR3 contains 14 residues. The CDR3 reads CASSLVGGRNTIYF. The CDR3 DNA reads TGTGCCAGCAGCTTAGTTGGCGGTAGAAACACCATATATTTT.

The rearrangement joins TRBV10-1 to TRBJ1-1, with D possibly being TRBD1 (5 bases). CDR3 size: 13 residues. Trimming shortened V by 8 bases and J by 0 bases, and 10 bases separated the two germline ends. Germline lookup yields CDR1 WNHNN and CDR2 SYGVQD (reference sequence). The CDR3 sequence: CASRRGMNTEAFF. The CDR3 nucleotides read TGCGCCAGCCGGCGGGGGATGAACACTGAAGCTTTCTTT.

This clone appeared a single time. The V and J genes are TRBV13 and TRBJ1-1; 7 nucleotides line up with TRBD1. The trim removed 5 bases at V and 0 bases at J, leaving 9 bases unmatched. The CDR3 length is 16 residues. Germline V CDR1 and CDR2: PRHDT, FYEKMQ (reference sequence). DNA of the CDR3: TGTGCCAGCAGCCCCAGACAGGGCCCTTTGAACACTGAAGCTTTCTTT. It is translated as CASSPRQGPLNTEAFF.

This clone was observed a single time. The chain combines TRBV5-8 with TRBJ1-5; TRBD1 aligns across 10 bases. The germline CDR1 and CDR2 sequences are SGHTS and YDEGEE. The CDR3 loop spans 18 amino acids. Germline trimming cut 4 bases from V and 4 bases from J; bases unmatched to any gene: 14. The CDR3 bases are TGTGCCAGCAGCCGTCCCGGGACAGGGGCCAATTCTAATCAGCCCCAGCATTTT. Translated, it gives CASSRPGTGANSNQPQHF.

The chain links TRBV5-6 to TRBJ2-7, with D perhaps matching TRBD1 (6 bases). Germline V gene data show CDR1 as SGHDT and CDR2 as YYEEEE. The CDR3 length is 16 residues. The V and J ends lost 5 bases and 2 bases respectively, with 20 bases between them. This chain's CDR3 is CASSSTLTGIAYEQYF. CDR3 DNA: TGTGCCAGCAGTTCGACGCTAACAGGGATCGCCTACGAGCAGTACTTC.

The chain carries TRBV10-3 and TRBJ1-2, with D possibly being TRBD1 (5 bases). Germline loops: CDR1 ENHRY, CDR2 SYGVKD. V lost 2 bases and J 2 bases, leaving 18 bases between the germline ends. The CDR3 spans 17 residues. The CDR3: CAISETGRKGQNYGYTF. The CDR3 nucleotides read TGTGCCATCAGTGAGACCGGTCGAAAGGGGCAGAACTATGGCTACACCTTC.

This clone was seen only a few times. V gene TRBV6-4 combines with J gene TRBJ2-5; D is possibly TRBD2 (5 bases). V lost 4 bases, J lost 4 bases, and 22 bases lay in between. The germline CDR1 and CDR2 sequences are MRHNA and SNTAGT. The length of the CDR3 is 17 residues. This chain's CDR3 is CASSGTERRRRGETQYF. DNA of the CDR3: TGTGCCAGCAGTGGGACGGAACGCCGCCGCCGGGGAGAGACCCAGTACTTC.

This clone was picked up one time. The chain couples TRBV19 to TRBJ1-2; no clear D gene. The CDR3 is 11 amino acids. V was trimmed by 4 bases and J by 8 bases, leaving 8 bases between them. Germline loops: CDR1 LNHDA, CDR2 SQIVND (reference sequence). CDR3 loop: CASSKGWGYTF. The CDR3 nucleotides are TGTGCCAGTAGTAAGGGTTGGGGCTACACCTTC.

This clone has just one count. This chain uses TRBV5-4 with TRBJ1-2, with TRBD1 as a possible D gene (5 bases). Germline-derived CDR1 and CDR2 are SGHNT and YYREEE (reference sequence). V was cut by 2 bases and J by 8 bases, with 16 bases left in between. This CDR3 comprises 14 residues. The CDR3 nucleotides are TGTGCCAGCAGCTTCGGAGGCAGGGATGAAGGCTACACCTTC. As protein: CASSFGGRDEGYTF.

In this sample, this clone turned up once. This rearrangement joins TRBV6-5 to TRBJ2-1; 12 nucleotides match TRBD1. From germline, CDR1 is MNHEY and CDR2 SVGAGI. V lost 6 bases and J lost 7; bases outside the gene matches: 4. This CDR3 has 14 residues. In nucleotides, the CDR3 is TGTGCCAGCAGCCGGGACAGGGGGCGTAATGAGCAGTTCTTC. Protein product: CASSRDRGRNEQFF.

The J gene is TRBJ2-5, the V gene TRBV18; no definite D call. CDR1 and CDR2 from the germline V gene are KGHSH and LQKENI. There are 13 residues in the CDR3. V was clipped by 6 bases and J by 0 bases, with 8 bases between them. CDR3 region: CASSLGYQETQYF. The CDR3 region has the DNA TGTGCCAGCTCCTTAGGCTACCAAGAGACCCAGTACTTC.

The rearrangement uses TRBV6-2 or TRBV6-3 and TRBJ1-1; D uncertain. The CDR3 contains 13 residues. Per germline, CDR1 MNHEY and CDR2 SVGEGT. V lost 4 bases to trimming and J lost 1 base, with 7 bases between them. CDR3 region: CASSSGANTEAFF. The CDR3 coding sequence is TGTGCCAGCAGTTCTGGCGCGAACACTGAAGCTTTCTTT.

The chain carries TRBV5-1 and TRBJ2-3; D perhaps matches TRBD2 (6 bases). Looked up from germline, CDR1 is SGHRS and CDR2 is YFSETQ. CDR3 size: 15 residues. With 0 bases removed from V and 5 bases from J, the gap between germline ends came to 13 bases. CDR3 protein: CASSLVEGSQDTQYF. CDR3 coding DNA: TGCGCCAGCAGCTTGGTGGAGGGAAGTCAAGATACGCAGTATTTT. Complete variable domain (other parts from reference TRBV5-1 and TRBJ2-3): KAGVTQTPRYLIKTRGQQVTLSCSPISGHRSVSWYQQTPGQGLQFLFEYFSETQRNKGNFPGRFSGRQFSNSRSEMNVSTLELGDSALYLCASSLVEGSQDTQYFGPGTRLTVL.

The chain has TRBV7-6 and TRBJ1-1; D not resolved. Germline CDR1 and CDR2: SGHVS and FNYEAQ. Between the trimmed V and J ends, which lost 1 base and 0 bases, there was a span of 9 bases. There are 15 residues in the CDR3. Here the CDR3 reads CASSLEATMNTEAFF. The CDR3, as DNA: TGTGCCAGCAGCTTAGAAGCAACAATGAACACTGAAGCTTTCTTT.